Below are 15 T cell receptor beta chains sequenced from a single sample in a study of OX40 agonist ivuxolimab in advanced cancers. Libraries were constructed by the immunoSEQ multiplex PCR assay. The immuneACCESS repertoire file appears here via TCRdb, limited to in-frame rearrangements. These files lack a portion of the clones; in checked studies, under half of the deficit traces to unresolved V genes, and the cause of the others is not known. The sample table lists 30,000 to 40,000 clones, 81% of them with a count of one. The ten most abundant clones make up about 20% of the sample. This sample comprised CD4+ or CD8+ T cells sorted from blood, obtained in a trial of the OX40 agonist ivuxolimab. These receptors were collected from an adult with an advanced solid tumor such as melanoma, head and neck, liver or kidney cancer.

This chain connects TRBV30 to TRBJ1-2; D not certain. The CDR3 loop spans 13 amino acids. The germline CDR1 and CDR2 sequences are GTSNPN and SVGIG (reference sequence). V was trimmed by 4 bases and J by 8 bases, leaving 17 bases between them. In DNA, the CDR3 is TGTGCCTGGACCCCCCCGGGTTTTGGCGGCTACACCTTC. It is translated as CAWTPPGFGGYTF. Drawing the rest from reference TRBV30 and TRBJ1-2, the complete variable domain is SQTIHQWPATLVQPVGSPLSLECTVEGTSNPNLYWYRQAAGRGLQLLFYSVGIGQISSEVPQNLSASRPQDRQFILSSKKLLLSDSGFYLCAWTPPGFGGYTFGSGTRLTVV.

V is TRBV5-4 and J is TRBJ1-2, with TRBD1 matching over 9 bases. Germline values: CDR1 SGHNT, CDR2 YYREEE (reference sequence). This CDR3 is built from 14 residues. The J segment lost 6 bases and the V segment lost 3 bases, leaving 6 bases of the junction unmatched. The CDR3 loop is CASSSAGTGNGYTF. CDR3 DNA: TGTGCCAGCAGCTCCGCCGGGACAGGGAATGGCTACACCTTC.

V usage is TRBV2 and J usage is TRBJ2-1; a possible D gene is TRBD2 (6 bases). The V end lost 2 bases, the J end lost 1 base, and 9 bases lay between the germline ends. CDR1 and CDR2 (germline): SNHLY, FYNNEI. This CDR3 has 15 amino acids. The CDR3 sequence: CASSEPGESYNEQFF. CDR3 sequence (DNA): TGTGCCAGCAGTGAACCGGGGGAATCCTACAATGAGCAGTTCTTC.

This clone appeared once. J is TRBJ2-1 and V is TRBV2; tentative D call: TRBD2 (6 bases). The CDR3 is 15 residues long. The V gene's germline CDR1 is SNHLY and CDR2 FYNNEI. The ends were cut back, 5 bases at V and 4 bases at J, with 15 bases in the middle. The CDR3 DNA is TGTGCCAGCAGTTTGACTAGGGGAGCATACAATGAGCAGTTCTTC. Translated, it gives CASSLTRGAYNEQFF.

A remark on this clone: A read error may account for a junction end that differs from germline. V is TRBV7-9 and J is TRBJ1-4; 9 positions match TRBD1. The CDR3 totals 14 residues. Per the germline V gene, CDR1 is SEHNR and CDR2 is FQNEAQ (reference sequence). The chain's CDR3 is CASSRQGVGEKLFF. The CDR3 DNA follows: TGCGCCAGCAGCCGACAGGGGGTAGGAGAAAAACTGTTTTTT.

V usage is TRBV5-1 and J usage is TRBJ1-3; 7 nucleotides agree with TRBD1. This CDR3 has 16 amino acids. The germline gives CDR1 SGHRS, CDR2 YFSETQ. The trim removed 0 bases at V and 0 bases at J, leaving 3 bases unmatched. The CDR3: CASSLAGTDSGNTIYF. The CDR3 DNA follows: TGCGCCAGCAGCTTGGCCGGGACAGACTCTGGAAACACCATATATTTT.

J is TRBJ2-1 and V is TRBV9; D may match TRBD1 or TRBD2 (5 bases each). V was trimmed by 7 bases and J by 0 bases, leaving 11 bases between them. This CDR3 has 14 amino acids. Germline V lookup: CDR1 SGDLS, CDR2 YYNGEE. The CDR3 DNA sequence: TGTGCCAGCGACCGGGACGGCTCCTACAATGAGCAGTTCTTC. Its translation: CASDRDGSYNEQFF.

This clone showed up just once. The CDR3, as DNA: TGTGCCTGGAGTGTATCCCTCGCCTATAATTCACCCCTCCACTTT. It encodes CAWSVSLAYNSPLHF. This chain uses TRBV30 with TRBJ1-6; D uncertain. Trimming shortened V by 0 bases and J by 2 bases, and 8 bases separated the two germline ends. The germline CDR1 and CDR2 sequences are GTSNPN and SVGIG (reference sequence). CDR3 size: 15 residues.

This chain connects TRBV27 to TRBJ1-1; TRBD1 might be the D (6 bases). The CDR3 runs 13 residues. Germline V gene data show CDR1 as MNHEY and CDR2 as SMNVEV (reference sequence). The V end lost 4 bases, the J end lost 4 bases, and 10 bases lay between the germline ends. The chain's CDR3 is CASSWGAGTEAFF. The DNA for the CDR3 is TGTGCCAGCAGTTGGGGGGCCGGCACTGAAGCTTTCTTT.

The chain's CDR3 is CASSVRDRGPGAYF. Written as DNA, the CDR3 is TGTGCCAGCAGCGTCCGGGACAGGGGGCCCGGGGCGTACTTC. The chain carries TRBV6-1 and TRBJ2-7; 12 bases are a match to TRBD1. The germline CDR1 and CDR2 sequences are MNHNS and SASEGT. V was clipped by 6 bases and J by 12 bases; unmatched bases: 12. This CDR3 is built from 14 residues.

The CDR3, as DNA: TGCGCCAGCAGCGGGCGACTAGCGGGAGGGCCCTACAATGAGCAGTTCTTC. Protein sequence: CASSGRLAGGPYNEQFF. This rearrangement joins TRBV4-1 to TRBJ2-1; 14 bases map to TRBD2. CDR1 is MGHRA, CDR2 YSYEKL, per germline. After removal of 5 bases from V and 2 bases from J, the junction contained 5 bases not matched to a gene. This CDR3 comprises 17 residues.

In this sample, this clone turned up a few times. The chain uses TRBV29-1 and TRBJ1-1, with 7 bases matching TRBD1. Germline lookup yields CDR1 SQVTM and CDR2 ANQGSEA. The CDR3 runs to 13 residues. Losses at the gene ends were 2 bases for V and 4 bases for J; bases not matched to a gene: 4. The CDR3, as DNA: TGCAGCGTTGAACAGGGGGTAGGCACTGAAGCTTTCTTT. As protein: CSVEQGVGTEAFF.

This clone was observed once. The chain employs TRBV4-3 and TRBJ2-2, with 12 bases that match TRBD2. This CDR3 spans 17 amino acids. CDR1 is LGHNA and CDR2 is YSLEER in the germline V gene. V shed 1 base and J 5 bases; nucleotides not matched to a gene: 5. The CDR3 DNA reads TGCGCCAGCAGCCAAGTATCACTAGCGGGAGGTACCGGGGAGCTGTTTTTT. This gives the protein CASSQVSLAGGTGELFF.

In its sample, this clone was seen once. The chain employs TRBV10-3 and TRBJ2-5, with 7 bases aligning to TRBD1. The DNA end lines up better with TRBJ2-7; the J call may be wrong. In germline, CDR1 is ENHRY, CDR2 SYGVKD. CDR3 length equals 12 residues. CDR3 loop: CAVLTGDNEQYF. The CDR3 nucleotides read TGTGCCGTCCTTACAGGGGACAACGAGCAGTACTTC.

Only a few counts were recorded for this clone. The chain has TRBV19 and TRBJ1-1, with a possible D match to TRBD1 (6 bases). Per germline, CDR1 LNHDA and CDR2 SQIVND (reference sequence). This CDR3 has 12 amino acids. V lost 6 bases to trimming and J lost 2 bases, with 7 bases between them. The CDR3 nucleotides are TGTGCCAGTAGGGGGACAAACACTGAAGCTTTCTTT. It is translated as CASRGTNTEAFF.